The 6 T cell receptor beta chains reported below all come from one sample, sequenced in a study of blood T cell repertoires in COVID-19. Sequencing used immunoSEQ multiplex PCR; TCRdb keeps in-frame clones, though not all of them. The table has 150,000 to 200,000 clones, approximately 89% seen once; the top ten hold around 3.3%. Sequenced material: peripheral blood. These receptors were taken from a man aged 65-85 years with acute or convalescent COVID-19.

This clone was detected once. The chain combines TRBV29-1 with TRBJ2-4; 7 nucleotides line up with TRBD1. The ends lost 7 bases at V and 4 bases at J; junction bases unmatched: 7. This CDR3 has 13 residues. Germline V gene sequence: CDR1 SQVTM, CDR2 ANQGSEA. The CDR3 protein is CSAEDRSKNIQYF. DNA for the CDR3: TGCAGCGCCGAGGACAGGTCAAAAAACATTCAGTACTTC.

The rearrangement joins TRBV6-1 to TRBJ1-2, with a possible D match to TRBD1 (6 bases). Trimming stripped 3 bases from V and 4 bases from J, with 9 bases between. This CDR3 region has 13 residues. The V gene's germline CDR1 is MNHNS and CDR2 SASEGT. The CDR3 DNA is TGTGCCAGCAGTGAGCAGGGGACCTATGGCTACACCTTC. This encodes CASSEQGTYGYTF.

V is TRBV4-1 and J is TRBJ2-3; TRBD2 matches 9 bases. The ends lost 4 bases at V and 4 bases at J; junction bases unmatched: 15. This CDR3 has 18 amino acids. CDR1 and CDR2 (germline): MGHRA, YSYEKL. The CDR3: CASSPYALSGGSPDTQYF. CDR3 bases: TGCGCCAGCAGCCCCTATGCCCTAAGCGGGGGGTCCCCAGATACGCAGTATTTT.

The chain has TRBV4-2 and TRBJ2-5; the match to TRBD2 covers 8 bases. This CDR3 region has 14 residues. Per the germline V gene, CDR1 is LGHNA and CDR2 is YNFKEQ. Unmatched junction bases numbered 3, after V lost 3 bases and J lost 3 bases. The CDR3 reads CASSQSTSEETQYF. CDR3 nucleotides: TGTGCCAGCAGCCAGTCGACTAGCGAAGAGACCCAGTACTTC.

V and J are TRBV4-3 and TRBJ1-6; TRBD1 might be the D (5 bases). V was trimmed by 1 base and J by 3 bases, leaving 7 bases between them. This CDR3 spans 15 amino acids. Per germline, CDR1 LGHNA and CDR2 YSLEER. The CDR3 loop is CASSQGQYYNSPLHF. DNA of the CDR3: TGCGCCAGCAGCCAAGGACAGTACTATAATTCACCCCTCCACTTT.

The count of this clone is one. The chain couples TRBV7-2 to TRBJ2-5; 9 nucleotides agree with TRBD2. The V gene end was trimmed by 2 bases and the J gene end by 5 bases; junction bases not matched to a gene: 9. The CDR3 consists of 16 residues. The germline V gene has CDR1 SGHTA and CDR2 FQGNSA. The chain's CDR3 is CASSLRRVAGVETQYF. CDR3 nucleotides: TGTGCCAGCAGCTTACGGAGAGTAGCGGGAGTTGAGACCCAGTACTTC.